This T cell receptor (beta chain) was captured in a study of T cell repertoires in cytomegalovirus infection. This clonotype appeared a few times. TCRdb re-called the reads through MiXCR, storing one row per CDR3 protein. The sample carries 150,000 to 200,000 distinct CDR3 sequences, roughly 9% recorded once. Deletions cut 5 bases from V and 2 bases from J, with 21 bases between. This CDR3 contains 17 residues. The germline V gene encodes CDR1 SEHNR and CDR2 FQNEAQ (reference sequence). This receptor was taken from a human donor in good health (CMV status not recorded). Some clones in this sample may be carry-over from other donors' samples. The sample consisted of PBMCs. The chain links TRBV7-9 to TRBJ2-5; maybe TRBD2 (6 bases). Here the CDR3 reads CASSHLGRGYSQETQYF. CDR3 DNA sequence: TGTGCCAGCAGCCACCTAGGGCGGGGATACTCACAAGAGACCCAGTACTTC.